The present TCR beta chain was sequenced within a study of radiotherapy plus CTLA-4 blockade in lung cancer. The CDR3 has 16 residues. CDR1 SGHRS and CDR2 YFSETQ come from the germline V gene. With V trimmed by 0 bases and J by 4 bases, 4 bases remained unmatched. This clone has a single count. Generated by immunoSEQ multiplex PCR, the TCRdb table keeps only in-frame clones and is missing some. The top ten clones hold roughly 10% of a sample with tens of thousands of clones, roughly 85% of them seen once. This receptor was taken from a human donor with non-small cell lung cancer who had a complete response to radiotherapy plus ipilimumab. The sequencing used peripheral blood, collected from a patient treated with radiotherapy plus ipilimumab. V usage is TRBV5-1 and J usage is TRBJ2-3; 11 bases are shared with TRBD1. CDR3 coding DNA: TGCGCCAGCAGCTTGGGTAGGACAGGGGGCGCAGATACGCAGTATTTT. The encoded protein is CASSLGRTGGADTQYF.